The present T cell receptor beta chain was sequenced within a study of cytomegalovirus exposure and HLA in healthy donors. From the 120-subject validation cohort, which was separate from the roughly 670-subject first cohort, the donors were drawn. General study points: The authors enumerated some 160 TCR beta chains as linked to cytomegalovirus. Across donors, most TCRs were seen rarely, yet some public ones were widespread. A few CMV-associated chains proved CMV antigen-specific in vitro.

This CDR3 spans 15 amino acids. Per the germline V gene, CDR1 is SEHNR and CDR2 is FQNEAQ (reference sequence). V shed 5 bases, J shed 5 bases, and the junction held 6 bases outside the gene matches. Here immunoSEQ multiplex PCR was the method, and the copy in TCRdb shows in-frame clones only, minus some. Of some 84,000 clones listed, more than 75% were seen once; the top ten hold around 2.1%. Remarks on this clone: Its antigen is not identified.

The sample taken for sequencing was PBMCs. The rearrangement uses TRBV7-9 and TRBJ2-2; 9 bases fit TRBD1. The TCR sequence derives from a young man in good health and CMV-seronegative. CDR3 sequence reads: CASSNRDRETGELFF. The DNA for the CDR3 is TGTGCCAGCAGCAACCGGGACAGGGAAACCGGGGAGCTGTTTTTT.